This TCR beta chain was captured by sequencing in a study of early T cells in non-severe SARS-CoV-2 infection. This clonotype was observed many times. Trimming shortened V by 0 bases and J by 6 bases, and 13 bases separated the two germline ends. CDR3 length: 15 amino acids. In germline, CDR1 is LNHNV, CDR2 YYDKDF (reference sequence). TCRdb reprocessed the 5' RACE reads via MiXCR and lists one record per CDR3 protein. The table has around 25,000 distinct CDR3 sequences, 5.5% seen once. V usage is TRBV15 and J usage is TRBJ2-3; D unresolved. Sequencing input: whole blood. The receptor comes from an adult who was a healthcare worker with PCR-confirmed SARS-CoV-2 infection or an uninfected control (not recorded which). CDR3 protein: CATSRDRPPRDTQYF. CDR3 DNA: TGTGCCACCAGCAGAGATCGCCCCCCCCGGGATACGCAGTATTTT.